The T cell receptor (beta chain) under discussion was sequenced for a study of control samples from healthy donors and cancer patients. This clone was detected only a few times. Germline V gene lookup returns CDR1 SNHLY and CDR2 FYNNEI. This CDR3 spans 15 amino acids. V lost 6 bases and J lost 3; bases outside the gene matches: 8. The table came from immunoSEQ multiplex PCR; TCRdb's copy has only in-frame clones and leaves some out. The table records 150,000 to 200,000 clones, more than 80% of them present only once. The clonotype comes from a man aged 30 to 39 in good health. Sequencing used blood. The chain recombines TRBV2 with TRBJ2-7, with TRBD2 matching 10 bases. As DNA, the CDR3 is TGTGCCAGCAGCGGATTGACTAGCGGGCACTACGAGCAGTACTTC. Translated, it gives CASSGLTSGHYEQYF.